The 28 T cell receptor beta chains reported below all come from one sample, sequenced in a study of blood T cell repertoires in COVID-19. The repertoire was sequenced with immunoSEQ multiplex PCR; TCRdb's copy has only in-frame clones and lacks some. The data contain around 270,000 clones, around nine tenths of them singletons. The material sequenced was peripheral blood. All receptors come from a man aged 25-45 years with acute or convalescent COVID-19.

This clone was counted a few times. The chain combines TRBV20-1 with TRBJ1-6; 7 bases align to TRBD1. Trimming took 3 bases from V and 8 from J; bases not matched to a gene: 7. The CDR3 length is 14 residues. CDR1 and CDR2 from the germline V gene are DFQATT and SNEGSKA (reference sequence). Written as DNA, the CDR3 is TGCAGTGCTAGTAACACAGGGGTTTATTCACCCCTCCACTTT. Amino acid sequence: CSASNTGVYSPLHF.

The chain has TRBV30 and TRBJ1-3, with a possible D match to TRBD1 (6 bases). There are 13 residues in the CDR3. Trimming cost V 5 bases and J 1 base, with 9 bases left between them. Germline CDR1 and CDR2: GTSNPN and SVGIG (reference sequence). DNA for the CDR3: TGTGCCTGGGGGGGGACATCTGGAAACACCATATATTTT. It specifies CAWGGTSGNTIYF.

The chain employs TRBV30 and TRBJ1-1, with no clear D. Trimming cost V 3 bases and J 5 bases, with 16 bases left between them. The CDR3 is 14 residues long. CDR1 is GTSNPN and CDR2 is SVGIG in the germline V gene (reference sequence). The chain's CDR3 is CAWRRAGVGTEAFF. CDR3 in DNA: TGTGCCTGGAGGAGGGCAGGAGTCGGAACTGAAGCTTTCTTT.

This chain joins TRBV7-8 and TRBJ1-2; D not certain. Trimming shortened V by 3 bases and J by 0 bases, and 8 bases separated the two germline ends. Germline V lookup: CDR1 SGHVS, CDR2 FQNEAQ. This CDR3 region has 14 residues. For the CDR3, the DNA is TGTGCCAGCAGCTTTAAGAGAACTAACTATGGCTACACCTTC. Translation: CASSFKRTNYGYTF.

The gene calls are TRBV11-2 and TRBJ1-5; D remains unclear. V lost 3 bases to trimming and J lost 6 bases, with 6 bases between them. Germline V gene data show CDR1 as SGHAT and CDR2 as FQNNGV. This CDR3 region has 12 residues. CDR3 DNA sequence: TGTGCCAGCAGCTTCTATGGTCAGCCCCAGCATTTT. As protein: CASSFYGQPQHF.

The CDR3 spells CAAGQLSGNTIYF. CDR3 sequence (DNA): TGTGCCGCGGGACAGCTCTCTGGAAACACCATATATTTT. The gene calls are TRBV28 and TRBJ1-3; 7 bases align to TRBD1. The CDR3 sequence is 13 residues long. CDR1 is MDHEN and CDR2 is SYDVKM in the germline V gene. V shed 11 bases, J shed 0 bases, and the junction held 4 bases outside the gene matches.

The chain employs TRBV28 and TRBJ2-2, with a weak D call TRBD2 (6 bases). This CDR3 is built from 14 residues. The V and J ends lost 6 bases and 4 bases respectively, with 12 bases between them. Germline V gene sequence: CDR1 MDHEN, CDR2 SYDVKM. The CDR3 region has the DNA TGTGCCAGCAGGGGACTTATACCCACCGGGGAGCTGTTTTTT. Protein product: CASRGLIPTGELFF.

The gene calls are TRBV2 and TRBJ2-3, with D perhaps matching TRBD2 (6 bases). The CDR3 contains 17 residues. From germline, CDR1 is SNHLY and CDR2 FYNNEI. Trimming removed 6 bases at V and 1 base at J, with 20 bases between. The chain's CDR3 is CASRSAGARLGTDTQYF. The CDR3 nucleotides read TGTGCCAGCAGGTCAGCGGGCGCAAGATTGGGCACAGATACGCAGTATTTT.

CDR3 protein: CSVGSSGSRNYEQYF. The CDR3 DNA reads as TGCAGCGTTGGGTCTAGCGGGAGCCGTAACTACGAGCAGTACTTC. The V and J genes are TRBV29-1 and TRBJ2-7, with 10 bases fitting TRBD2. Germline assignment: CDR1 SQVTM and CDR2 ANQGSEA. The V gene end was trimmed by 4 bases and the J gene end by 3 bases; junction bases not matched to a gene: 9. CDR3 length: 15 residues.

The chain couples TRBV7-9 to TRBJ1-5, with D maybe TRBD1 (5 bases). V was shortened by 6 bases and J by 8 bases, with 17 bases between the two germline ends. Germline V gene lookup returns CDR1 SEHNR and CDR2 FQNEAQ (reference sequence). This CDR3 is built from 14 residues. The CDR3 bases are TGTGCCAGCAGTCCAGGAGGGGAAAGCGAGCCCCAGCATTTT. Encoded protein: CASSPGGESEPQHF.

In DNA, the CDR3 is TGTGCCAGCAGCTGGACAGGGAGTTCGGGGGGCTACACCTTC. Protein product: CASSWTGSSGGYTF. The V gene is TRBV9, the J gene TRBJ1-2; the match to TRBD1 covers 8 bases. The ends lost 4 bases at V and 8 bases at J; junction bases unmatched: 10. The CDR3 spans 14 residues. CDR1 is SGDLS, CDR2 YYNGEE, per germline.

The genes are TRBV5-1 and TRBJ1-1; 7 nucleotides align to TRBD1. J gave up 4 bases and V 3 bases, and 15 bases lay outside the gene matches. Germline V lookup: CDR1 SGHRS, CDR2 YFSETQ. This CDR3 has 17 residues. In DNA form, the CDR3 reads TGCGCCAGCAGCTCGATAGGATTGACAGGGCTGAGCACTGAAGCTTTCTTT. Its translation: CASSSIGLTGLSTEAFF.

The J gene is TRBJ1-6, the V gene TRBV4-1, with D perhaps matching TRBD1 (5 bases). Deletions cut 3 bases from V and 5 bases from J, with 11 bases between. Germline loops: CDR1 MGHRA, CDR2 YSYEKL. The CDR3 is 15 residues long. The CDR3 sequence is CASSQVDRNNSPLHF. In DNA, the CDR3 is TGCGCCAGCAGCCAGGTCGACAGAAATAATTCACCCCTCCACTTT.

The rearrangement uses TRBV3-1 (or the pseudogene TRBV3-2) and TRBJ1-6; D is undetermined. This CDR3 has 15 residues. Germline V CDR1 and CDR2: LGHDT, YNNKEL (reference sequence). V was pared by 1 base and J by 5 bases, with 9 bases between. CDR3 in DNA: TGTGCCAGCAGCCAAGCCAACGGGAATAATTCACCCCTCCACTTT. Protein: CASSQANGNNSPLHF.

V and J are TRBV18 and TRBJ2-1, with a tentative D call TRBD1 (6 bases). From germline, CDR1 is KGHSH and CDR2 LQKENI. The CDR3 contains 15 residues. Trimming shortened V by 1 base and J by 4 bases, and 11 bases separated the two germline ends. CDR3 nucleotide sequence: TGTGCCAGCTCACCACGCAAGGGGGAATACAATGAGCAGTTCTTC. Its translation is CASSPRKGEYNEQFF.

The chain uses TRBV24-1 and TRBJ2-2, with a weak D call TRBD1 (6 bases). Trimming cost V 6 bases and J 6 bases, with 25 bases left between them. This CDR3 spans 18 amino acids. Germline CDR1 reads KGHDR; CDR2 reads SFDVKD. CDR3 residues: CATSSGLGPGESSGELFF. CDR3 in DNA: TGTGCCACCAGTTCGGGTCTGGGGCCAGGGGAATCGTCCGGGGAGCTGTTTTTT.

This chain connects TRBV5-4 to TRBJ2-1; D perhaps matches TRBD1 (5 bases). V was trimmed by 4 bases and J by 3 bases, leaving 11 bases between them. The CDR3 runs 14 residues. Germline V lookup: CDR1 SGHNT, CDR2 YYREEE (reference sequence). The CDR3 loop reads CASSRPGIYNEQFF. The CDR3 DNA sequence: TGTGCCAGCAGCCGGCCAGGGATCTACAATGAGCAGTTCTTC.

The chain couples TRBV29-1 to TRBJ1-2; TRBD1 aligns across 9 bases. Losses at the gene ends were 3 bases for V and 4 bases for J; bases not matched to a gene: 9. The CDR3 spans 15 residues. Germline CDR1 reads SQVTM; CDR2 reads ANQGSEA. The CDR3 DNA is TGCAGCGTTGAGGTCGGGACAGGGCGACCCTATGGCTACACCTTC. This encodes CSVEVGTGRPYGYTF.

The rearrangement uses TRBV28 and TRBJ2-1; TRBD2 matches at 8 bases. Germline V gives CDR1 MDHEN, CDR2 SYDVKM. The length of the CDR3 is 18 residues. Germline trimming cut 2 bases from V and 5 bases from J; bases unmatched to any gene: 14. The CDR3 DNA reads TGTGCCAGCAGTTTAGTCACTAGCGGATCGGCTTTTGACAATGAGCAGTTCTTC. It encodes CASSLVTSGSAFDNEQFF. The full variable domain, completed using reference TRBV28 and TRBJ2-1, is DVKVTQSSRYLVKRTGEKVFLECVQDMDHENMFWYRQDPGLGLRLIYFSYDVKMKEKGDIPEGYSVSREKKERFSLILESASTNQTSMYLCASSLVTSGSAFDNEQFFGPGTRLTVL.

The rearrangement uses TRBV27 and TRBJ1-1; D gene unclear. The V end was cut by 8 bases, the J end by 4 bases, with 8 bases between. Germline V CDR1 and CDR2: MNHEY, SMNVEV (reference sequence). CDR3 size: 11 residues. The CDR3 is CASYEGTEAFF. CDR3 nucleotide sequence: TGTGCCAGCTACGAGGGCACTGAAGCTTTCTTT.

V gene TRBV28 combines with J gene TRBJ1-5; D ambiguous. The CDR3 has 13 amino acids. V was clipped by 7 bases and J by 3 bases, with 10 bases between them. Germline V gene lookup returns CDR1 MDHEN and CDR2 SYDVKM. CDR3 sequence reads: CASKGGYNQPQHF. CDR3 nucleotide sequence: TGTGCCAGCAAGGGAGGATACAATCAGCCCCAGCATTTT. Combining the CDR3 with reference TRBV28 and TRBJ1-5 gives the whole variable domain DVKVTQSSRYLVKRTGEKVFLECVQDMDHENMFWYRQDPGLGLRLIYFSYDVKMKEKGDIPEGYSVSREKKERFSLILESASTNQTSMYLCASKGGYNQPQHFGDGTRLSIL.

The V call is TRBV7-9, the J call TRBJ1-2; D unclear. V lost 0 bases and J 5 bases, leaving 7 bases between the germline ends. The CDR3 is 13 residues long. CDR1 and CDR2 from the germline V gene are SEHNR and FQNEAQ (reference sequence). The CDR3 reads CASSLAPGYGYTF. CDR3 bases: TGTGCCAGCAGCTTAGCCCCCGGGTATGGCTACACCTTC.

This chain connects TRBV5-4 to TRBJ2-3; no definite D call. This CDR3 contains 13 residues. Germline CDR1 and CDR2: SGHNT and YYREEE (reference sequence). Trimming cost V 3 bases and J 6 bases, with 11 bases left between them. CDR3 sequence reads: CASSSPNSDTQYF. The CDR3 nucleotides are TGTGCCAGCAGCTCTCCAAACTCCGATACGCAGTATTTT.

The chain couples TRBV6-6 to TRBJ2-3, with 11 bases matching TRBD2. CDR1 is MNHNY, CDR2 SVGAGI, per germline (reference sequence). The V segment lost 2 bases and the J segment 5 bases; nucleotides outside the gene matches: 6. The CDR3 covers 16 residues. CDR3 in amino acids: CASSYGLAGGLDTQYF. DNA for the CDR3: TGTGCCAGCAGTTACGGGCTAGCGGGGGGATTAGATACGCAGTATTTT.

This chain connects TRBV27 to TRBJ2-3; tentative D call: TRBD2 (5 bases). The CDR3 is 15 residues long. V shed 3 bases and J shed 1 base, with 11 bases lying between them. CDR1 is MNHEY, CDR2 SMNVEV, per germline (reference sequence). The CDR3, as DNA: TGTGCCAGCAGTTTCCTAGCAGGCGGCACAGATACGCAGTATTTT. As protein: CASSFLAGGTDTQYF.

V is TRBV18 and J is TRBJ1-1; TRBD1 matches at 7 bases. V lost 6 bases, J lost 0 bases, and 10 bases stayed unmatched. Germline CDR1 is KGHSH and CDR2 is LQKENI. The CDR3 is 16 amino acids. The CDR3 sequence: CASSLTWDRLNTEAFF. The CDR3 nucleotides read TGTGCCAGCTCTCTAACCTGGGACAGACTGAACACTGAAGCTTTCTTT. The full variable domain, completed using reference TRBV18 and TRBJ1-1, is NAGVMQNPRHLVRRRGQEARLRCSPMKGHSHVYWYRQLPEEGLKFMVYLQKENIIDESGMPKERFSAEFPKEGPSILRIQQVVRGDSAAYFCASSLTWDRLNTEAFFGQGTRLTVV.

The rearrangement uses TRBV5-4 and TRBJ2-7; no firm D call. Trimming removed 4 bases at V and 2 bases at J, with 7 bases between. Germline V gene lookup returns CDR1 SGHNT and CDR2 YYREEE (reference sequence). This CDR3 comprises 12 residues. The DNA of the CDR3 is TGTGCCAGCAGCATGTCTGCCTACGAGCAGTACTTC. The encoded protein is CASSMSAYEQYF.

The chain combines TRBV3-1 (or the pseudogene TRBV3-2) with TRBJ1-3, with a tentative D call TRBD1 (6 bases). The CDR3 runs 15 residues. Trimming shortened V by 6 bases and J by 0 bases, and 12 bases separated the two germline ends. Germline CDR1 LGHDT, CDR2 YNNKEL (reference sequence). CDR3 protein: CASRLQGTSGNTIYF. CDR3 DNA sequence: TGTGCCAGCAGGCTTCAGGGGACCTCTGGAAACACCATATATTTT.